The 14 T cell receptor beta chains reported below all come from one sample, sequenced in a study of metastatic and nonmetastatic thyroid tumors. TCRdb re-called the PCR reads via MiXCR. Of some 52,000 clones in the sample, more than 15% are singletons; the top ten hold roughly 3%. All patients reached thyroid surgery having received no treatment beforehand. The sample comprised blood. Receptors originate from a female donor with papillary thyroid cancer or a benign thyroid nodule (not recorded which). Some clones in this sample may be carry-over from other donors' samples.

This clone was observed at least ten times. The junction departs from the called germline gene at one end, perhaps through a read error. The identical CDR3 is also encoded by other nucleotide sequences in the sample. The chain combines TRBV7-7 with TRBJ2-4; possibly TRBD1 for D (6 bases). Germline V gene sequence: CDR1 SSHAT, CDR2 FNYEAQ (reference sequence). This CDR3 is built from 16 residues. This CDR3 is CASSLPAGVGENIQYF. CDR3 bases: TGTGCTAGCAGCTTACCGGCAGGGGTTGGCGAAAACATTCAGTACTTC.

Many counts were recorded for this clone. This sequence joins TRBV6-1 and TRBJ2-7; no clear D. The V gene's germline CDR1 is MNHNS and CDR2 SASEGT. CDR3 length: 13 amino acids. The germline V and J ends were trimmed by 5 bases and 3 bases, with 11 bases remaining between them. This chain's CDR3 is CASSTGNHYEQYF. The CDR3 DNA follows: TGTGCCAGCAGTACCGGAAACCACTACGAGCAGTACTTC.

The sample holds many counts of this clone. J is TRBJ2-1 and V is TRBV24-1; the match to TRBD2 covers 8 bases. J was trimmed by 0 bases and V by 3 bases; bases with no gene match: 18. The V gene's germline CDR1 is KGHDR and CDR2 SFDVKD. The CDR3 consists of 21 residues. CDR3 amino acids: CATSDRGGRARTRSSYNEQFF. The DNA of the CDR3 is TGTGCCACCAGTGATCGGGGGGGGAGGGCAAGGACGCGAAGCTCCTACAATGAGCAGTTCTTC.

This clone turned up a few times. A read error is possible here, since a much larger clone lies one base away. The V gene is TRBV29-1, the J gene TRBJ1-1; no firm D call. Germline V gives CDR1 SQVTM, CDR2 ANQGSEA. This CDR3 region has 12 residues. Here the CDR3 reads CIVTVMNTEAFF. CDR3 DNA sequence: TGCATCGTTACAGTTATGAACACTGAAGCTTTCTTT.

As to this clone: Distinct nucleotide sequences in the sample also encode this CDR3. The chain uses TRBV12-3 or TRBV12-4 and TRBJ2-6; D may be TRBD1 or TRBD2 (5 bases each). With 3 bases removed from V and 0 bases from J, the gap between germline ends came to 24 bases. The CDR3 consists of 21 residues. CDR3 amino acids: CASSFEGYWVTGDSGANVLTF. In DNA, the CDR3 is TGTGCCAGCAGTTTCGAGGGGTATTGGGTGACTGGGGACTCTGGGGCCAACGTCCTGACTTTC.

This clone was recorded at least ten times. The CDR3 DNA follows: TGTGCCAGCAGTTACTTCCTCGATATCGGCGGGGAGCTGTTTTTT. It codes for CASSYFLDIGGELFF. The genes are TRBV6-5 and TRBJ2-2; D gene ambiguous. This CDR3 has 15 amino acids. The germline V and J ends were trimmed by 1 base and 7 bases, with 13 bases remaining between them. Germline V gene data show CDR1 as MNHEY and CDR2 as SVGAGI.

Worth noting for this clone: At one of its ends the junction is not consistent with the germline gene, which may arise from a read error. The chain is built from TRBV6-1 and TRBJ1-2; D is uncertain. The germline V gene encodes CDR1 MNHNS and CDR2 SASEGT. The CDR3 has 14 amino acids. The CDR3 spells CVSSVRERAYGYTF. The CDR3 DNA reads as TGTGTCAGCAGTGTACGGGAAAGGGCCTATGGCTACACCTTC.

V usage is TRBV21-1 and J usage is TRBJ2-3; the table gives TRBD2 as D, unverified against the DNA. TRBV21-1 is classified as a pseudogene. The CDR3 runs to 18 residues. CDR3 nucleotide sequence: TGTGCCAGCAGCCGCGGGGCTAGCGGGAGTGTGGGCACAGATACGCAGTATTTT. Amino acid sequence: CASSRGASGSVGTDTQYF.

This clone has only a few counts. This sequence may be a read error, since a much larger clone differs from it by one base. The chain uses TRBV5-6 and TRBJ2-7; D may be TRBD2 (5 bases). This CDR3 comprises 13 residues. CDR1 is SGHDT, CDR2 YYEEEE, per germline. CDR3 region: CAGSSWGALEQYF. The DNA for the CDR3 is TGTGCCGGCAGCTCTTGGGGAGCCCTGGAGCAGTACTTC.

This clone was counted ten times or more. V gene TRBV5-3 combines with J gene TRBJ1-5, with D possibly matching TRBD1 (6 bases). TRBV5-3 is labeled an ORF, and its function is uncertain. The CDR3 is 15 amino acids. The V and J ends lost 7 bases and 4 bases respectively, with 18 bases between them. CDR3 region: CARPGHRPMNQPQHF. The CDR3 DNA is TGTGCCAGACCGGGACACCGGCCGATGAATCAGCCCCAGCATTTT.

This clone was counted at least ten times. One end of the junction fails to match germline, which may point to a read error. This chain connects TRBV7-7 to TRBJ2-3; the match to TRBD2 covers 8 bases. The length of the CDR3 is 15 residues. Germline loops: CDR1 SSHAT, CDR2 FNYEAQ (reference sequence). For the CDR3, the DNA is TGTGCTAGCAGCTCGACCAGCGGGAGCATAGATACGCAGTATTTT. It is translated as CASSSTSGSIDTQYF.

This clone was observed many times. This may stem from a read error, because a much larger clone lies one nucleotide away. V usage is TRBV6-5 and J usage is TRBJ1-1; possibly TRBD1 for D (6 bases). The germline gives CDR1 MNHEY, CDR2 SVGAGI. The ends were cut back, 4 bases at V and 6 bases at J, with 18 bases in the middle. This CDR3 region has 15 residues. This CDR3 reads CASSSLGAKDAEAFF. CDR3 nucleotide sequence: TGTGCCAGCAGTTCCTTGGGGGCGAAGGACGCTGAAGCTTTCTTT.

The table lists this clone with many counts. At the DNA level, this CDR3 is encoded by other sequences in the same sample as well. The V call is TRBV20-1, the J call TRBJ2-1; weak D call: TRBD2 (5 bases). The germline gives CDR1 DFQATT, CDR2 SNEGSKA (reference sequence). CDR3 size: 11 residues. V gave up 3 bases and J gave up 10 bases, with 10 bases separating them. CDR3 sequence reads: CSARTSGEQFF. CDR3 nucleotide sequence: TGCAGTGCTAGGACTTCGGGGGAGCAGTTCTTC.

This chain uses TRBV6-2 or TRBV6-3 with TRBJ1-1, with D unresolved. V was trimmed by 0 bases and J by 10 bases, leaving 15 bases between them. The CDR3 has 14 residues. Germline V gene data show CDR1 as MNHEY and CDR2 as SVGEGT. The CDR3 sequence is CASSYSILIARAFF. The CDR3 DNA is TGTGCCAGCAGTTACTCGATATTGATCGCTCGAGCTTTCTTT.